A selection of T cell receptor beta chains follows, all from one sample in a study of beta chain features in type 1 diabetes. The protocol was immunoSEQ multiplex PCR, while the TCRdb copy is restricted to in-frame clones and leaves out a portion. The sample has about 370,000 clones; around 16% are singletons. Material: naive CD4+ T cells from blood. These receptors were obtained from a woman aged 18 to 35 in good health. Each CDR3 is given with its conserved first and last residue. The D gene is left open where the match is weak. Clone size, where shown, is once, few, many, or a class for clones that have expanded.

TRBD1	TRBJ2-7	TRBV7-9	few	CASSLVGQGFDEQYF
TRBD1	TRBJ1-4	TRBV4-2	few	CASIGTGGGKLFF
TRBD1	TRBJ2-5	TRBV12-5	few	CASGLDRAAETQYF
NA	TRBJ1-1	TRBV5-1	few	CASSGQRNTEAFF
NA	TRBJ1-2	TRBV28	NA	CASSLGQMAGYTF
NA	TRBJ2-1	TRBV15	NA	CATTKTGGTKGDEQFF
NA	TRBJ2-1	TRBV6-6	few	CASSSSVPFF
TRBD1	TRBJ1-2	TRBV19	few	CASSHPRSGQGNYGYTF
NA	TRBJ2-5	TRBV30	NA	CAWRGTSQETQYF
NA	TRBJ2-2	TRBV7-3	few	CASSFRLAGNTGELFF
NA	TRBJ1-2	TRBV7-2	NA	CASSLQGLEGYTF
NA	TRBJ2-7	TRBV25-1	NA	CASMGLPLYEQYF